The 32 T cell receptor beta chains presented below share a single source sample, sequenced in a study of monozygotic twins with inflammatory bowel disease. No DNA is given; TCRdb re-called the 5' RACE reads and lists each CDR3 protein once. The listing records over 350,000 distinct CDR3 sequences. The sample comprised blood. The receptor set was obtained from a human donor with ulcerative colitis or Crohn's disease, or a healthy co-twin of an affected twin (not recorded which).

The rearrangement joins TRBV6-5 to TRBJ1-1. In germline, CDR1 is MNHEY, CDR2 SVGAGI. The length of the CDR3 is 12 residues. The CDR3 sequence: CASQRTDTEAFF.

This chain joins TRBV9 and TRBJ1-1. Per germline, CDR1 SGDLS and CDR2 YYNGEE. The CDR3 length is 14 residues. The CDR3 is CASSSTRMNTEAFF.

The chain uses TRBV28 and TRBJ1-1; the TRBD1 assignment by TCRdb is unverifiable without DNA. Germline V gives CDR1 MDHEN, CDR2 SYDVKM. The CDR3 runs to 16 residues. The CDR3 loop reads CASSLRTGRMNTEAFF.

The chain is built from TRBV5-1 and TRBJ2-3; no DNA is available, so the TRBD1 call from TCRdb remains unchecked. Looked up from germline, CDR1 is SGHRS and CDR2 is YFSETQ. This CDR3 has 16 residues. CDR3: CASSPRTGTLTDTQYF.

V and J are TRBV25-1 and TRBJ1-1; absent DNA, TCRdb's TRBD1 call cannot be checked. Germline V CDR1 and CDR2: MGHDK, SYGVNS. CDR3 size: 17 residues. The CDR3 loop reads CASSESQGAPFNTEAFF.

The gene calls are TRBV6-1 and TRBJ1-3; TCRdb selects TRBD1, and the lack of DNA leaves this call unchecked. The CDR3 spans 16 residues. In germline, CDR1 is MNHNS, CDR2 SASEGT. The CDR3 reads CASSRNRGLSGNTIYF.

The V and J genes are TRBV20-1 and TRBJ2-5; without DNA, the TCRdb call of TRBD1 cannot be checked. Germline CDR1 reads DFQATT; CDR2 reads SNEGSKA (reference sequence). The CDR3 extends over 13 amino acids. CDR3 residues: CSAITGGAETQYF.

V gene TRBV6-1 combines with J gene TRBJ2-1; TCRdb designates TRBD1, a call that cannot be tested without DNA. The CDR3 is 15 residues long. In germline, CDR1 is MNHNS, CDR2 SASEGT. The CDR3 spells CASSQGGGSYNEQFF.

This chain links TRBV6-2 or TRBV6-3 with TRBJ1-5. Germline CDR1 MNHEY, CDR2 SVGEGT. The CDR3 extends over 14 amino acids. CDR3: CASSYRQEVQPQHF.

J is TRBJ1-5 and V is TRBV5-1. Germline assignment: CDR1 SGHRS and CDR2 YFSETQ. The CDR3 spans 14 residues. The CDR3 is CASSLIPSNQPQHF.

This chain joins TRBV4-2 and TRBJ2-7; TCRdb calls TRBD1, which cannot be checked without DNA. Germline CDR1 LGHNA, CDR2 YNFKEQ. The CDR3 sequence is 15 residues long. The CDR3 loop is CASSQGDSSSYEQYF.

Here the CDR3 reads CASSPPDREPQQYF. The gene calls are TRBV7-9 and TRBJ2-7; no DNA is available, so the TRBD1 call from TCRdb remains unchecked. The germline V gene has CDR1 SEHNR and CDR2 FQNEAQ (reference sequence). This CDR3 contains 14 residues.

The CDR3 reads CSARVASETQYF. This sequence joins TRBV20-1 and TRBJ2-5; TCRdb lists TRBD2, though no DNA is available to test this call. Germline CDR1 DFQATT, CDR2 SNEGSKA (reference sequence). The CDR3 contains 12 residues.

The V call is TRBV5-4, the J call TRBJ2-7; TCRdb's assignment of TRBD2 cannot be checked, as there is no DNA. Germline V lookup: CDR1 SGHNT, CDR2 YYREEE (reference sequence). There are 15 residues in the CDR3. CDR3 region: CASSLALGALSEQYF. The complete variable domain, with remaining parts taken from reference TRBV5-4 and TRBJ2-7, reads ETGVTQSPTHLIKTRGQQVTLRCSSQSGHNTVSWYQQALGQGPQFIFQYYREEENGRGNFPPRFSGLQFPNYSSELNVNALELDDSALYLCASSLALGALSEQYFGPGTRLTVT.

The V call is TRBV10-3, the J call TRBJ2-5; TCRdb's D call, TRBD2, is unchecked because there is no DNA. Germline V gene sequence: CDR1 ENHRY, CDR2 SYGVKD. This CDR3 has 18 amino acids. CDR3 loop: CAISEPGQRLKIQETQYF.

This chain's CDR3 is CASSLAMTGGAENIQYF. The V call is TRBV7-2, the J call TRBJ2-4; TCRdb's D gene call, TRBD1, goes unchecked for lack of DNA. The CDR3 is made up of 17 amino acids. CDR1 and CDR2 (germline): SGHTA, FQGNSA.

The gene calls are TRBV5-1 and TRBJ2-5; TCRdb picks TRBD1, but there is no DNA to check that call. In germline, CDR1 is SGHRS, CDR2 YFSETQ. This CDR3 has 17 amino acids. The CDR3 sequence is CASSLVTGDWAGETQYF.

The chain recombines TRBV18 with TRBJ2-7. Germline CDR1 and CDR2: KGHSH and LQKENI. This CDR3 is 14 amino acids long. Here the CDR3 reads CASSPNRGPDEQYF.

The V call is TRBV6-2 or TRBV6-3, the J call TRBJ2-2; TCRdb calls TRBD1, which cannot be checked without DNA. This CDR3 has 14 residues. The germline CDR1 and CDR2 sequences are MNHEY and SVGEGT. CDR3 residues: CASNNRGSAGELFF.

The chain recombines TRBV4-2 with TRBJ2-2; absent DNA, TCRdb's TRBD2 call cannot be checked. This CDR3 is 16 amino acids long. CDR1 is LGHNA, CDR2 YNFKEQ, per germline. CDR3: CASSELAGGPAGELFF.

This sequence joins TRBV4-3 and TRBJ2-3; as DNA is missing, the TRBD2 call by TCRdb cannot be tested. The CDR3 totals 16 residues. Looked up from germline, CDR1 is LGHNA and CDR2 is YSLEER. CDR3 in amino acids: CASSLWTSGGPDTQYF.

The chain has TRBV7-9 and TRBJ1-4; there is no DNA to check the TCRdb D call of TRBD1. Germline values: CDR1 SEHNR, CDR2 FQNEAQ (reference sequence). This CDR3 is 14 amino acids long. This CDR3 reads CASSGQTTNEKLFF.

The chain employs TRBV18 and TRBJ2-1; without DNA, the TCRdb call of TRBD2 cannot be checked. Per germline, CDR1 KGHSH and CDR2 LQKENI. The CDR3 is 13 residues long. CDR3 residues: CASSPDSGGEQFF.

This sequence joins TRBV20-1 and TRBJ1-5; without DNA, the TCRdb call of TRBD1 cannot be checked. The CDR3 spans 14 residues. Germline V gene sequence: CDR1 DFQATT, CDR2 SNEGSKA (reference sequence). CDR3 sequence reads: CSAPPGQGPEPQHF.

This chain uses TRBV7-2 with TRBJ1-3. Looked up from germline, CDR1 is SGHTA and CDR2 is FQGNSA. The CDR3 runs 13 residues. Here the CDR3 reads CASSPASGNTIYF.

The chain combines TRBV11-2 with TRBJ2-5; TCRdb reports TRBD1, a call that lacks DNA to check it against. There are 19 residues in the CDR3. Germline V CDR1 and CDR2: SGHAT, FQNNGV. The CDR3 reads CASSLRSPFLGSVQETQYF.

The chain employs TRBV29-1 and TRBJ1-2. The CDR3 totals 14 residues. CDR1 is SQVTM, CDR2 ANQGSEA, per germline. The CDR3 loop reads CSVEDGGSFYGYTF.

V and J are TRBV5-8 and TRBJ1-4; TCRdb's D call of TRBD1 is untestable without DNA. Germline CDR1 reads SGHTS; CDR2 reads YDEGEE. This CDR3 is built from 15 residues. The CDR3 reads CASRLRTGPNEKLFF.

The chain uses TRBV4-1 and TRBJ1-1; absent DNA, TCRdb's TRBD1 call cannot be checked. This CDR3 is built from 16 residues. The V gene's germline CDR1 is MGHRA and CDR2 YSYEKL. CDR3 loop: CASSQRGKERDTEAFF.

The J gene is TRBJ1-2, the V gene TRBV12-3 or TRBV12-4; TCRdb outputs TRBD1, but without DNA this stays unchecked. This CDR3 has 14 residues. CDR3 in amino acids: CASSLTGGGYGYTF.

The gene calls are TRBV11-2 and TRBJ2-6; as DNA is missing, the TRBD2 call by TCRdb cannot be tested. Germline CDR1 is SGHAT and CDR2 is FQNNGV. The CDR3 extends over 18 amino acids. CDR3 sequence: CASSLVAGGYSGANVLTF.

The chain recombines TRBV6-2 or TRBV6-3 with TRBJ1-2; TCRdb selects TRBD1, and the lack of DNA leaves this call unchecked. CDR1 is MNHEY, CDR2 SVGEGT, per germline. The CDR3 covers 16 residues. The CDR3 protein is CASSYSNNPGVYGYTF.